The 14 T cell receptor beta chains reported below all come from one sample, sequenced in a study of monozygotic twins with inflammatory bowel disease. TCRdb re-called the 5' RACE reads; every CDR3 protein appears as one record, without DNA. The sample table includes about 300,000 distinct CDR3 sequences. The sequenced material came from blood. Receptors were obtained from a human donor with ulcerative colitis or Crohn's disease, or a healthy co-twin of an affected twin (not recorded which).

The genes are TRBV7-6 and TRBJ2-3; TCRdb names TRBD1, which stays unverified in the absence of DNA. The length of the CDR3 is 18 residues. CDR1 and CDR2 from the germline V gene are SGHVS and FNYEAQ. The CDR3 is CASSLVDRSGAPTDTQYF.

The rearrangement uses TRBV20-1 and TRBJ1-2; TCRdb indicates TRBD1, and absent DNA this call remains unverified. This CDR3 is 14 amino acids long. Germline loops: CDR1 DFQATT, CDR2 SNEGSKA (reference sequence). The CDR3: CSALSWGGSYGYTF.

The chain couples TRBV15 to TRBJ1-2. The germline gives CDR1 LNHNV, CDR2 YYDKDF (reference sequence). The CDR3 sequence is 15 residues long. The CDR3 protein is CATSRDQGLNYGYTF.

This rearrangement joins TRBV5-1 to TRBJ2-3; TCRdb outputs TRBD2, but without DNA this stays unchecked. Germline V gene sequence: CDR1 SGHRS, CDR2 YFSETQ. This CDR3 region has 15 residues. This CDR3 is CASSLLSRSTDTQYF.

The chain is built from TRBV14 and TRBJ1-6; lacking DNA, the TRBD1 call made by TCRdb goes unchecked. The CDR3 is 18 residues long. Germline V gene lookup returns CDR1 SGHDN and CDR2 FVKESK. This CDR3 is CASSQDGQGALLRSPLHF.

The rearrangement uses TRBV7-3 and TRBJ1-1; checking the TCRdb D call of TRBD1 is not possible without DNA. Looked up from germline, CDR1 is SGHTA and CDR2 is FQGTGA. This CDR3 has 13 amino acids. The CDR3 loop reads CASSFTGDGEAFF.

The chain employs TRBV6-2 or TRBV6-3 and TRBJ1-2. Germline CDR1 and CDR2: MNHEY and SVGEGT. CDR3 length: 13 amino acids. CDR3 protein: CASSRRHPFGYTF.

V is TRBV20-1 and J is TRBJ1-6; TCRdb reports TRBD1, a call that lacks DNA to check it against. Germline V CDR1 and CDR2: DFQATT, SNEGSKA (reference sequence). This CDR3 contains 13 residues. CDR3 loop: CSARGGRYSPLHF.

V is TRBV7-9 and J is TRBJ1-1. This CDR3 is built from 17 residues. Germline-derived CDR1 and CDR2 are SEHNR and FQNEAQ (reference sequence). The CDR3 loop is CASSLTNRGRENTEAFF.

The CDR3 region is CASRSPTRLNQPQHF. V usage is TRBV12-3 or TRBV12-4 and J usage is TRBJ1-5; TCRdb's D call, TRBD1, is unchecked because there is no DNA. The CDR3 has 15 amino acids.

This rearrangement joins TRBV4-3 to TRBJ1-1. CDR1 and CDR2 (germline): LGHNA, YSLEER. The CDR3 totals 13 residues. CDR3: CASSRVDNTEAFF.

The chain carries TRBV28 and TRBJ1-5; TCRdb lists TRBD1, though no DNA is available to test this call. CDR3 length equals 13 residues. CDR1 is MDHEN and CDR2 is SYDVKM in the germline V gene. CDR3 amino acids: CASSFGGSQPQHF.

The CDR3 is CASSLIQGASSYEQYF. V and J are TRBV27 and TRBJ2-7; TCRdb gives TRBD1 as the D gene, but with no DNA this cannot be confirmed. In germline, CDR1 is MNHEY, CDR2 SMNVEV (reference sequence). This CDR3 spans 16 amino acids.

The rearrangement links TRBV29-1 to TRBJ2-1; TCRdb indicates TRBD2, and absent DNA this call remains unverified. Germline V gives CDR1 SQVTM, CDR2 ANQGSEA. There are 13 residues in the CDR3. CDR3 amino acids: CSVVAGVQGEQFF.